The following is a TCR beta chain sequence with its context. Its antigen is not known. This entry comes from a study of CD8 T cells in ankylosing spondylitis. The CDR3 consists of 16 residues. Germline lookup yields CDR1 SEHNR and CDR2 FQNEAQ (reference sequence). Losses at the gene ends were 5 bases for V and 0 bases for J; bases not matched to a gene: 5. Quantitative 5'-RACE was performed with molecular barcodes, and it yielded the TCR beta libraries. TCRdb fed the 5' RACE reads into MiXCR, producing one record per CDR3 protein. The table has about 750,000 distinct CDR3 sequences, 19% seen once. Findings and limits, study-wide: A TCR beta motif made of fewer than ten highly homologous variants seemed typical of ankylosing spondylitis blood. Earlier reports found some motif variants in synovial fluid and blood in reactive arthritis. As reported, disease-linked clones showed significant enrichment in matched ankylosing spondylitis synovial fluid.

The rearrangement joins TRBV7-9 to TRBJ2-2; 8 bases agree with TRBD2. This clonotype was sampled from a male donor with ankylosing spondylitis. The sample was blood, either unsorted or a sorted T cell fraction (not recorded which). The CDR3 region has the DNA TGTGCCAGCAGCGACACGGGACTAGCGAACACCGGGGAGCTGTTTTTT. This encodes CASSDTGLANTGELFF. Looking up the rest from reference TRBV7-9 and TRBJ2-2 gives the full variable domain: DTGVSQNPRHKITKRGQNVTFRCDPISEHNRLYWYRQTLGQGPEFLTYFQNEAQLEKSRLLSDRFSAERPKGSFSTLEIQRTEQGDSAMYLCASSDTGLANTGELFFGEGSRLTVL.